These 10 T cell receptor beta chains were all obtained from the same sample, sequenced in a study of blood T cell repertoires in COVID-19. Sequencing was performed with immunoSEQ multiplex PCR; in TCRdb, only in-frame clones are kept and a portion is missing. The sample includes roughly 150,000 clones, roughly 88% of them seen just once. Sequencing used peripheral blood. The receptor source for this set is a man aged 18-30 years with COVID-19, enrolled during active disease.

The V and J genes are TRBV28 and TRBJ1-1; D is uncertain. This CDR3 region has 19 residues. With 6 bases removed from V and 1 base from J, the gap between germline ends came to 27 bases. The V gene's germline CDR1 is MDHEN and CDR2 SYDVKM. The CDR3 region is CASSGEVPFLQQTNTEAFF. CDR3 nucleotide sequence: TGTGCCAGCAGCGGTGAAGTACCCTTCTTACAGCAGACGAACACTGAAGCTTTCTTT.

The chain employs TRBV27 and TRBJ2-3; D may be TRBD2 (6 bases). CDR3 length: 16 residues. The V and J ends lost 7 bases and 1 base respectively, with 18 bases between them. Looked up from germline, CDR1 is MNHEY and CDR2 is SMNVEV (reference sequence). The CDR3, as DNA: TGTGCCAGCATCCAACCCAGCGGGTCAGGCACAGATACGCAGTATTTT. This sequence encodes CASIQPSGSGTDTQYF.

The V and J genes are TRBV15 and TRBJ1-4, with 7 nucleotides matching TRBD1. The CDR3 spans 14 residues. The germline CDR1 and CDR2 sequences are LNHNV and YYDKDF (reference sequence). J was trimmed by 6 bases and V by 5 bases; bases with no gene match: 6. CDR3 DNA: TGTGCCACCAGCCAGACAGGGAACCATGAAAAACTGTTTTTT. Residues: CATSQTGNHEKLFF.

Here the CDR3 reads CASSPRGTASTDTQYF. The DNA of the CDR3 is TGTGCCAGCTCACCACGAGGGACAGCTAGCACAGATACGCAGTATTTT. The chain links TRBV18 to TRBJ2-3; TRBD1 aligns across 7 bases. This CDR3 region has 16 residues. V shed 1 base, J shed 0 bases, and the junction held 4 bases outside the gene matches. The germline gives CDR1 KGHSH, CDR2 LQKENI.

The CDR3 spells CASSPTTSGSYEQYF. Written as DNA, the CDR3 is TGCGCCAGCAGCCCCACGACTAGCGGGAGCTACGAGCAGTACTTC. The genes are TRBV4-3 and TRBJ2-7, with TRBD2 identical over 12 bases. With 4 bases clipped from V and 3 bases from J, the junction kept 4 bases outside the gene matches. This CDR3 has 15 residues. Germline-derived CDR1 and CDR2 are LGHNA and YSLEER.

This sequence joins TRBV4-3 and TRBJ2-7; TRBD2 agrees at 9 bases. Germline CDR1 reads LGHNA; CDR2 reads YSLEER. J lost 0 bases, V lost 0 bases, and 6 bases had no gene match. The CDR3 is 17 amino acids. The CDR3 spells CASSQDVSSGASYEQYF. The CDR3, as DNA: TGCGCCAGCAGCCAAGATGTGTCTAGCGGGGCCTCCTACGAGCAGTACTTC.

V and J are TRBV13 and TRBJ2-7; no firm D call. Germline CDR1 and CDR2: PRHDT and FYEKMQ (reference sequence). CDR3 length: 11 residues. V gave up 6 bases and J gave up 0 bases, with 3 bases separating them. The CDR3 region is CASSLSYEQYF. The CDR3 DNA sequence: TGTGCCAGCAGTCTCTCCTACGAGCAGTACTTC.

The CDR3 DNA reads as TGTGCCAGCACCAAAGGAGGAGGCTACACCTTC. Amino acid sequence: CASTKGGGYTF. The chain joins TRBV28 to TRBJ1-2, with D unresolved. This CDR3 spans 11 amino acids. The V and J ends lost 7 bases and 8 bases respectively, with 11 bases between them. Germline V lookup: CDR1 MDHEN, CDR2 SYDVKM.

This chain links TRBV25-1 with TRBJ2-3; 7 bases agree with TRBD1. The germline gives CDR1 MGHDK, CDR2 SYGVNS. The CDR3 sequence is 11 residues long. Unmatched junction bases numbered 2, after V lost 6 bases and J lost 8 bases. The CDR3 protein is CASRTGATQYF. CDR3 sequence (DNA): TGTGCCAGCAGAACAGGGGCTACGCAGTATTTT.

This clone was picked up one time. As DNA, the CDR3 is TGTGCCAGCGGGTCCGGGGGTAATCAGCCCCAGCATTTT. Protein sequence: CASGSGGNQPQHF. The chain carries TRBV7-8 and TRBJ1-5; D might be TRBD1 (5 bases). V lost 8 bases and J lost 4, with 12 bases in between. This CDR3 has 13 residues. Germline-derived CDR1 and CDR2 are SGHVS and FQNEAQ.